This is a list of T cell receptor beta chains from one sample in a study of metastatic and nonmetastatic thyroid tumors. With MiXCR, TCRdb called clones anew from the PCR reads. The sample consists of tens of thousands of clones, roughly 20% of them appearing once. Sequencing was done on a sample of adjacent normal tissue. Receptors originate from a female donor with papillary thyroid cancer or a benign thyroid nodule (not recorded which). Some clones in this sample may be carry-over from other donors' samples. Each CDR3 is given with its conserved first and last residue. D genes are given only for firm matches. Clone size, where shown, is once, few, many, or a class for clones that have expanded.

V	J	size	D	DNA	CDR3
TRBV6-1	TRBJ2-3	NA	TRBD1	TGTGCCAGCCCCACTCCGGGACAGGGGGCGCAGTATTTT	CASPTPGQGAQYF
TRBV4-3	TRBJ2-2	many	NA	TGCGCCAGCAGCCAGGACCCTGGCACCGGGGAGCTGTTTTTT	CASSQDPGTGELFF
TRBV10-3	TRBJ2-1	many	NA	TGTGCCATCAGTGAGTCGGGGTTCCCAAGTCGGCAAAGGGGCCATGAGCAGTTCTTC	CAISESGFPSRQRGHEQFF
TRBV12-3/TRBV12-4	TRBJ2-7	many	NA	TGTGCCAGCAGTCCCTGGGGGCCTAGGGGGGAGTACGAGCAGTACTTC	CASSPWGPRGEYEQYF
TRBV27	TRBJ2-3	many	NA	TGTGCCAGCAGCTGGAGGTCGGGCACAGATACGCAGTATTTT	CASSWRSGTDTQYF
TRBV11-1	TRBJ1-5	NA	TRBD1	TGTGCCAGCAGCCTAGGGACAGTCGCCTATAGCAATCAGCCCCAGCATTTT	CASSLGTVAYSNQPQHF
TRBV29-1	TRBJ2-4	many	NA	TGCAGCGTTGGCTCTTCCAAAAACATTCAGTACTTC	CSVGSSKNIQYF
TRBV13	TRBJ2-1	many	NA	TGTGCCAGCAGCTCTTCGACCCCTCAGGGGTTCTTC	CASSSSTPQGFF
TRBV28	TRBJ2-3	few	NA	TGTGCCAGCAGCCCCAAGTGGGCACCGAGCACAGATACGCAGTATTTT	CASSPKWAPSTDTQYF
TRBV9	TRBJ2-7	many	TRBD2	TGTGCCAGCAGCGGAAAGAGCGGGAGGTCTGACGAGCAGTACTTC	CASSGKSGRSDEQYF
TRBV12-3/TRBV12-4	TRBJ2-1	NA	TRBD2	TGTGCCAGCAGTCTTCGGACTAGCGGGAGTTATCTGTCCAATGAGCAGTTCTTC	CASSLRTSGSYLSNEQFF
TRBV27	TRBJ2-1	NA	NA	TGTGCAGTAGGCACAAACAATGAGCAGTTATTC	CAVGTNNEQLF
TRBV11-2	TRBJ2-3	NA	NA	TGTGCCAGCAGCTTAACAGGGACAGATACGCAGTATTTT	CASSLTGTDTQYF
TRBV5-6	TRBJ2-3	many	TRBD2	TGTGCCAGTACGAAGGGTTCTAGCGGGAGGGCCGTAGATACGCAGTATTTT	CASTKGSSGRAVDTQYF
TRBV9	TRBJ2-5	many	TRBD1	TGTGCCAGCAGCGTTAGACAGGGGGAGAGGGAGACCCAGTACTTC	CASSVRQGERETQYF
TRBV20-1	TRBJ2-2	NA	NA	TGCAGTGCTAGAGATTTCGGGCTATTGGGATACACCGGGGAGCTGTTTTTT	CSARDFGLLGYTGELFF
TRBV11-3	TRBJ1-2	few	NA	TGTGCCGGCAGCTTACAGGGTATCGAGGGCTACACCTTC	CAGSLQGIEGYTF
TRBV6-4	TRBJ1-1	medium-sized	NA	TGTGCCAGCAGTGACGGGGGTAGGAACACTGAAGCTTTCTTT	CASSDGGRNTEAFF
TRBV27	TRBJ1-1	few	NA	TGTGCCAGCAGGTTAGGGGGCACTGAAGCTTTCTTT	CASRLGGTEAFF
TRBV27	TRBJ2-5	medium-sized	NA	TGTGCCAGCAGCCTTACAGGGACTCAGACCCAGTACTTC	CASSLTGTQTQYF
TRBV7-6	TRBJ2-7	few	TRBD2	TGTGCCAGCAGCCCCGGGAGGGGGGTATACGAGCAGTACTTC	CASSPGRGVYEQYF
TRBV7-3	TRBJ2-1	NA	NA	TGTGCCAGCAGCCCCAGGGGGGGGACTAGAAAATCCAAACCCGAATACAATGAGCAGTTCTTC	CASSPRGGTRKSKPEYNEQFF